The rows below give T cell receptor beta chains drawn from one sample of a study of blood T cell repertoires in COVID-19. Produced via immunoSEQ multiplex PCR; TCRdb's table is partial and in-frame only. The sample includes about 170,000 clones, around 83% seen only once; the top ten take 15% to 20%. The sample was peripheral blood. The receptor source for this set is a woman in her seventies who had recovered from COVID-19. Both conserved end residues are part of each CDR3. Each record gives: D gene, V gene, J gene, CDR3 length, clone size, CDR3 DNA, CDR3 protein. D genes are given only for firm matches. A clone size is listed for some rows: how often the clone was seen (once, few, many), or a class if it is expanded.

TRBD1,TRBV19,TRBJ1-2,13,NA,TGTGCCAGTAGTAGGGGGACAGGCTATGGCTACACCTTC,CASSRGTGYGYTF
NA,TRBV3-1/TRBV3-2,TRBJ2-2,15,NA,TGTGCCAGCAGCCCCCGTGAGGCGGGGACCGGGGAGCTGTTTTTT,CASSPREAGTGELFF
TRBD2,TRBV4-1,TRBJ2-1,17,NA,TGCGCCAGCAGCCAAGAGTGGCGGGAGGGCCTCCGCAATGAGCAGTTCTTC,CASSQEWREGLRNEQFF
TRBD2,TRBV25-1,TRBJ2-2,15,NA,TGTGCCAGCAGTGGGGCTAGCGGGAGCGGCGGGGAGCTGTTTTTT,CASSGASGSGGELFF
TRBD1,TRBV5-1,TRBJ1-1,16,NA,TGCGCCAGCAGCTGGGGGGACAGGGGTCGTTCCGCTGAAGCTTTCTTT,CASSWGDRGRSAEAFF
NA,TRBV28,TRBJ2-3,16,few,TGTGCCAGCAGTTTGGGGGCGGGAGTGGCCTCAGATACGCAGTATTTT,CASSLGAGVASDTQYF
TRBD1,TRBV4-1,TRBJ2-7,16,NA,TGCGCCAGCAGGCGGTATCAGGGGGTCCCCTCCTACGAGCAGTACTTC,CASRRYQGVPSYEQYF
TRBD1,TRBV5-8,TRBJ1-2,13,few,TGTGCCAGCAGCCGGACAGGGAACTATGGCTACACCTTC,CASSRTGNYGYTF
NA,TRBV29-1,TRBJ2-2,15,NA,TGCAGCGTTGTAAGGTCAGGGGTCGGGACCGGGGAGCTGTTTTTT,CSVVRSGVGTGELFF
TRBD2,TRBV29-1,TRBJ2-7,15,NA,TGCAGCGTTGCCTCGGGACTAGCGTTCTCCTACGAGCAGTACTTC,CSVASGLAFSYEQYF
NA,TRBV5-4,TRBJ2-7,15,once,TGTGCCAGCAGCCCTGTAGCGGCGGGGAGGTACGAGCAGTACTTC,CASSPVAAGRYEQYF
TRBD1,TRBV27,TRBJ1-6,15,few,TGTGCCAGCAGTCGGACAGGGGGGGTTCGGTCACCCCTCCACTTT,CASSRTGGVRSPLHF
NA,TRBV7-2,TRBJ2-3,12,NA,TGTGCCAGCAGCTCCCAGGTGGTAGCGCAGTATTTT,CASSSQVVAQYF
TRBD1,TRBV7-2,TRBJ2-5,13,NA,TGTGCCAGCAGCAACGACAGGGGCGAGACCCAGTACTTC,CASSNDRGETQYF
NA,TRBV16,TRBJ2-5,17,NA,TGTGCCAGCAGCCAATCTGCTGGCGCGGGGACTGGAGAGACCCAGTACTTC,CASSQSAGAGTGETQYF
NA,TRBV5-8,TRBJ1-5,16,NA,TGTGCCAGCAGCTTGGGGGTATCGTCCCAGGGTAAAGTGTCGCATTTT,CASSLGVSSQGKVSHF
NA,TRBV5-6,TRBJ1-1,14,NA,TGTGCCAGCAGCTTTACTCGACGACGGGGTGAAGCTTTCTTT,CASSFTRRRGEAFF
TRBD1,TRBV28,TRBJ1-5,17,once,TGTGCCAGCAGTTCGTTTAGCTCACAGGGGGCGAGGCAGCCCCAGCATTTT,CASSSFSSQGARQPQHF
TRBD2,TRBV9,TRBJ2-7,13,NA,TGTGCCAGCAGCGGGACTAGAGGCAACGAGCAGTACTTC,CASSGTRGNEQYF
TRBD1,TRBV4-2,TRBJ2-3,16,NA,TGTGCCAGCAGCCTTACCCGGGACAGGGGGCCAGATACGCAGTATTTT,CASSLTRDRGPDTQYF
TRBD2,TRBV7-9,TRBJ2-3,16,NA,TGTGCCAGCAGCACCCAACTAGCGGGAGTGACAGATACGCAGTATTTT,CASSTQLAGVTDTQYF
NA,TRBV5-6,TRBJ1-1,15,once,TGTGCCAGCAGCTCTGGGGGCAGGGCGTACACTGAAGCTTTCTTT,CASSSGGRAYTEAFF
NA,TRBV7-9,TRBJ1-2,14,NA,TGTGCCAGCAGCTTAGCGGGCCAGAACTATGGCTACACCTTC,CASSLAGQNYGYTF
TRBD2,TRBV4-2,TRBJ2-7,16,NA,TGTGCCAGCAGCCGGGGTAGCGGGAGTACCCGCGCGAGGCAGTACTTC,CASSRGSGSTRARQYF
NA,TRBV30,TRBJ1-4,12,NA,TGTGCCGGTCGGACTGCTAATGAAAAACTGTTTTTT,CAGRTANEKLFF
TRBD1,TRBV5-1,TRBJ2-1,12,NA,TGCGCCAGCAGCTCGGACCGACAGGGGGAGTTCTTC,CASSSDRQGEFF
NA,TRBV15,TRBJ2-7,15,NA,TGTGCCACCAGCAGAGATGTTGGAGGGCCGGGGGAGCAGTACTTC,CATSRDVGGPGEQYF